This record concerns one TCR beta chain sequence. Antigen specificity is unknown. The time point was: week 5, during vaccination. Vaccinated patients received 300 ug of mutant IDH1 20-mer peptide per dose, with topical imiquimod. V shed 4 bases and J shed 5 bases, with 1 base lying between them. The CDR3 runs 9 residues. Germline assignment: CDR1 SGHTS and CDR2 YDEGEE. Repertoires were generated with immunoSEQ multiplex PCR, while TCRdb's copy carries only in-frame clones and drops some. The sample includes some 38,000 clones, approximately 80% of them seen just once. The data originate from a study of a mutant IDH1 vaccine in newly diagnosed glioma. Across the whole study: Former treatment meant radiotherapy, temozolomide, or both; the majority had gotten both. Study-wide points: Any relationship between pseudoprogression and changes in top peripheral T cell clonotypes seemed absent.

J is TRBJ2-7 and V is TRBV5-8; D gene uncertain. The receptor was isolated from a man aged 40-55 years with glioma. The sequenced sample was PBMCs, obtained from a glioma patient whose treatment included an IDH1 peptide vaccine. This CDR3 reads CASSHEQYF. The CDR3 nucleotides are TGTGCCAGCAGCCACGAGCAGTACTTC.